Each of the 7 T cell receptor beta chains below was sequenced from the same sample in a study of shared clonotypes between healthy human individuals. Repertoires were generated with immunoSEQ multiplex PCR, while TCRdb's copy carries only in-frame clones and drops some. The data hold 2 million to 2.5 million clones, with 93% observed a single time. Sequenced material: naive CD4+ T cells from PBMCs. The subset denotes: CD45RA+ positively selected. These receptors originate from a man aged 18-30 years in good health. Some clones in this sample may be carry-over from other donors' samples.

This clone has only one observation. The sample holds other DNA sequences that translate to the same CDR3. The chain has TRBV7-2 and TRBJ2-3, with unresolved D. The CDR3 totals 13 residues. The V gene's germline CDR1 is SGHTA and CDR2 FQGNSA. The V gene lost 1 base and the J gene lost 4 bases, with 6 bases spanning the gap. CDR3 sequence: CASSLGRADTQYF. In nucleotides, the CDR3 is TGTGCCAGCAGCTTAGGACGGGCAGATACGCAGTATTTT.

As regards this clone: This CDR3 is also generated by other DNA sequences in the sample. J is TRBJ1-2 and V is TRBV30; TRBD1 might be the D (5 bases). V was clipped by 3 bases and J by 4 bases, with 6 bases between them. This CDR3 has 11 residues. Germline lookup yields CDR1 GTSNPN and CDR2 SVGIG (reference sequence). In nucleotides, the CDR3 is TGTGCCTGGAGCGGGACCTATGGCTACACCTTC. This encodes CAWSGTYGYTF. Complete variable domain (other parts from reference TRBV30 and TRBJ1-2): SQTIHQWPATLVQPVGSPLSLECTVEGTSNPNLYWYRQAAGRGLQLLFYSVGIGQISSEVPQNLSASRPQDRQFILSSKKLLLSDSGFYLCAWSGTYGYTFGSGTRLTVV.

This chain links TRBV7-9 with TRBJ1-2; D is ambiguous. The CDR3 totals 14 residues. V was cut by 1 base and J by 2 bases, with 8 bases left in between. CDR1 and CDR2 (germline): SEHNR, FQNEAQ (reference sequence). The CDR3 reads CASSLVAGNYGYTF. Here the CDR3 DNA reads TGTGCCAGCAGCTTAGTAGCGGGAAACTATGGCTACACCTTC. Filled out from reference TRBV7-9 and TRBJ1-2, the complete variable domain reads DTGVSQNPRHKITKRGQNVTFRCDPISEHNRLYWYRQTLGQGPEFLTYFQNEAQLEKSRLLSDRFSAERPKGSFSTLEIQRTEQGDSAMYLCASSLVAGNYGYTFGSGTRLTVV.

The J gene is TRBJ2-7, the V gene TRBV9, with TRBD1 matching over 7 bases. CDR3 length equals 16 residues. Germline values: CDR1 SGDLS, CDR2 YYNGEE. V lost 0 bases to trimming and J lost 1 base; unmatched junction nucleotides: 7. CDR3 DNA: TGTGCCAGCAGCGTAGGAGCCGGGACAGTGTCCTACGAGCAGTACTTC. Translating gives CASSVGAGTVSYEQYF. The complete variable domain, with remaining parts taken from reference TRBV9 and TRBJ2-7, reads DSGVTQTPKHLITATGQRVTLRCSPRSGDLSVYWYQQSLDQGLQFLIQYYNGEERAKGNILERFSAQQFPDLHSELNLSSLELGDSALYFCASSVGAGTVSYEQYFGPGTRLTVT.

The chain carries TRBV6-1 and TRBJ2-4; D possibly matches TRBD1 or TRBD2 (6 bases each). V was pared by 3 bases and J by 0 bases, with 12 bases between. The V gene's germline CDR1 is MNHNS and CDR2 SASEGT. The CDR3 covers 16 residues. This chain's CDR3 is CASSDSGAVAKNIQYF. CDR3 in DNA: TGTGCCAGCAGTGATTCGGGGGCGGTAGCCAAAAACATTCAGTACTTC.

The chain carries TRBV12-5 and TRBJ2-2; 7 nucleotides line up with TRBD2. CDR3 length: 15 amino acids. The junction had 5 bases not matched to a gene; V was cut back by 2 bases and J by 5 bases. Per germline, CDR1 LGHNT and CDR2 FRNRAP. The CDR3 DNA reads as TGTGCTAGTGGTTTGTGGCTAGCGGAGACCGGGGAGCTGTTTTTT. Translation gives CASGLWLAETGELFF.

The chain is built from TRBV4-2 and TRBJ2-1, with 9 bases matching TRBD2. V was clipped by 4 bases and J by 6 bases; unmatched bases: 7. This CDR3 is built from 15 residues. Germline V lookup: CDR1 LGHNA, CDR2 YNFKEQ. DNA for the CDR3: TGTGCCAGCAGCCCACGAGCGGGAGGTCTCAATGAGCAGTTCTTC. Its protein product is CASSPRAGGLNEQFF.